This T cell receptor beta chain stems from a study of shared clonotypes between healthy human individuals. About the research overall: Donor ages ranged 18 to 49 years: a couple of women, a few men.

Assay: immunoSEQ multiplex PCR; the TCRdb copy retains only in-frame clones and omits some. Among 2 million to 3 million clones listed, 90% to 95% were seen once. Germline loops: CDR1 WNHNN, CDR2 SYGVQD (reference sequence). The CDR3 covers 16 residues. V gave up 6 bases and J gave up 2 bases; unmatched junction bases: 6. The origin of this receptor is a man between 18 and 29 years old in good health. The V call is TRBV10-1, the J call TRBJ2-3; the match to TRBD2 covers 12 bases. Sequencing was performed on naive CD4+ T cells sorted from blood. Subset reported: CD45RA+ positively selected. CDR3 in amino acids: CASSGGLAGNTDTQYF. DNA of the CDR3: TGCGCCAGCAGCGGCGGACTAGCGGGAAACACAGATACGCAGTATTTT.